The subject of this entry is one T cell receptor beta chain. Its antigen is unknown. This sample stems from a study of T cell responses to AZD1222 COVID-19 vaccine. Whole-study findings and limits: Mostly white British, mostly female donors; authors suggested clonal diversity may be underestimated. Baseline serostatus was positive in only a handful of AZD1222 recipients.

Libraries were prepared by immunoSEQ multiplex PCR; TCRdb keeps only in-frame clonotypes and omits some of them. Here the sample spans about 160,000 clones, over 75% being singletons. This sample comprised peripheral blood, obtained 28 days after the second AZD1222 dose. The sequence derives from an adult who received the AZD1222 COVID-19 vaccine.

This CDR3 reads CASRLGPGGPEAFF. CDR3 coding DNA: TGTGCCAGCAGATTGGGCCCGGGCGGCCCTGAAGCTTTCTTT. This chain connects TRBV27 to TRBJ1-1; D gene unclear. Germline CDR1 is MNHEY and CDR2 is SMNVEV (reference sequence). Trimming shortened V by 6 bases and J by 6 bases, and 17 bases separated the two germline ends. The CDR3 runs to 14 residues.